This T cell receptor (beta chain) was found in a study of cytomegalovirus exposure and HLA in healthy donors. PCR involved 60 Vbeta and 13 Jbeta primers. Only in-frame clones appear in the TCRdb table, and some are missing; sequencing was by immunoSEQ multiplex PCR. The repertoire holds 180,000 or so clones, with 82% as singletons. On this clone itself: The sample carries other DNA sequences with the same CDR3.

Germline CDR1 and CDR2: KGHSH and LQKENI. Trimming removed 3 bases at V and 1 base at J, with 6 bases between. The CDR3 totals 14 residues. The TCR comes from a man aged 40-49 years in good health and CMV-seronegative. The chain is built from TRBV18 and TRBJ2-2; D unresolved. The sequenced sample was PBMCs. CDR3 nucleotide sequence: TGTGCCAGCTCACCCACTCAGAACACCGGGGAGCTGTTTTTT. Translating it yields CASSPTQNTGELFF.